Listed here is a single TCR beta chain. Its antigen is still unknown. This specimen comes from a study of CD8+ T cells in alopecia areata. Sample treatment: oral pan-JAK inhibitor, 5-10 mg twice daily. Study-wide results and caveats: Alphabeta T cells residing in normal skin are also sequenced in scalp samples. Tofacitinib significantly lowered scalp clonality and expanded CD8+ clones among the top 100.

Isolated RNA was reverse transcribed into cDNA used as the sequencing template. Assay used: immunoSEQ multiplex PCR; TCRdb lists only in-frame clones, some missing. The profile covers 150,000 to 200,000 clones, with 45% to 60% appearing a single time and roughly a tenth taken by the ten largest. Germline CDR1 reads SGHTA; CDR2 reads FQGTGA. This CDR3 is built from 17 residues. Trimming cost V 0 bases and J 1 base, with 12 bases left between them. This sequence originates from a human donor with alopecia areata. This specimen was CD8+ T cells sorted from blood, taken around week 54, from a patient treated with tofacitinib. The chain joins TRBV7-3 to TRBJ2-2, with D possibly being TRBD2 (6 bases). CDR3 protein: CASSLTPGLMNTGELFF. The CDR3 bases are TGTGCCAGCAGCTTAACCCCTGGACTAATGAACACCGGGGAGCTGTTTTTT.